The 30 T cell receptor beta chains reported below all come from one sample, sequenced in a study of early stage breast cancer tumors. Data came from immunoSEQ multiplex PCR; TCRdb stores just in-frame clones and leaves some out. Of 50,000 to 65,000 clones in the sample, about nine tenths were seen once. What was sequenced was blood. Receptors were obtained from a person between 70 and 80 years old with breast cancer.

CDR3 DNA: TGTGCCAGTGTGGGGGGACAGGATAATGAAAAACTGTTTTTT. Translation: CASVGGQDNEKLFF. The chain recombines TRBV19 with TRBJ1-4; 8 bases agree with TRBD1. The CDR3 consists of 14 residues. V trimming: 8 bases; J trimming: 4 bases; junction bases outside the gene matches: 6. Germline V gene sequence: CDR1 LNHDA, CDR2 SQIVND (reference sequence).

The chain employs TRBV6-1 and TRBJ2-1; a possible D gene is TRBD1 (5 bases). The CDR3 runs 13 residues. The V end lost 7 bases, the J end lost 5 bases, and 12 bases lay between the germline ends. Germline-derived CDR1 and CDR2 are MNHNS and SASEGT. The CDR3 is CASNPPGNNEQFF. In DNA, the CDR3 is TGTGCCAGCAACCCCCCAGGGAACAATGAGCAGTTCTTC.

This clone was seen more than once but under ten times. This rearrangement joins TRBV25-1 to TRBJ2-5; TRBD2 might be the D (5 bases). This CDR3 region has 13 residues. Germline CDR1 MGHDK, CDR2 SYGVNS. Trimming took 6 bases from V and 5 from J, leaving 13 bases between them. This CDR3 reads CASRLSGSETQYF. CDR3 nucleotides: TGTGCCAGCAGGCTCTCGGGGTCGGAGACCCAGTACTTC. Combining the CDR3 with reference TRBV25-1 and TRBJ2-5 gives the whole variable domain EADIYQTPRYLVIGTGKKITLECSQTMGHDKMYWYQQDPGMELHLIHYSYGVNSTEKGDLSSESTVSRIRTEHFPLTLESARPSHTSQYLCASRLSGSETQYFGPGTRLLVL.

In DNA form, the CDR3 reads TGTGCCAGCAGAAAACTAGCGGAGCTCCAAGAGACCCAGTACTTC. It encodes CASRKLAELQETQYF. The V call is TRBV6-6, the J call TRBJ2-5; 8 bases line up with TRBD2. There are 15 residues in the CDR3. J lost 1 base, V lost 6 bases, and 7 bases had no gene match. CDR1 and CDR2 (germline): MNHNY, SVGAGI (reference sequence).

The chain is built from TRBV5-1 and TRBJ2-1; 16 nucleotides agree with TRBD2. The CDR3 covers 17 residues. V dropped 3 bases and J dropped 10; count of bases not matched to a gene: 10. CDR1 and CDR2 (germline): SGHRS, YFSETQ. The CDR3 loop is CASSSRGTSGGAQEQFF. CDR3 nucleotides: TGCGCCAGCAGCTCCCGCGGGACTAGCGGGGGGGCCCAAGAGCAGTTCTTC.

The chain recombines TRBV30 with TRBJ2-7; the D gene is possibly TRBD1 (5 bases). CDR3 size: 14 residues. Trimming removed 3 bases from V and 0 bases from J, with 12 bases in between. The germline CDR1 and CDR2 sequences are GTSNPN and SVGIG (reference sequence). The CDR3 DNA reads TGTGCCTGGAGATGGGGCACTAACTCCTACGAGCAGTACTTC. Encoded protein: CAWRWGTNSYEQYF.

This rearrangement joins TRBV6-5 to TRBJ1-2; 7 bases match TRBD1. The CDR3 has 13 amino acids. Germline V gene sequence: CDR1 MNHEY, CDR2 SVGAGI. The trim removed 5 bases at V and 6 bases at J, leaving 6 bases unmatched. The CDR3 sequence is CASSRRQGHGYTF. The CDR3 DNA sequence: TGTGCCAGCAGTCGACGACAGGGCCATGGCTACACCTTC.

The chain recombines TRBV4-2 with TRBJ2-7, with TRBD2 matching 7 bases. Germline V gene sequence: CDR1 LGHNA, CDR2 YNFKEQ. The CDR3 spans 14 residues. J gave up 6 bases and V 0 bases, and 5 bases lay outside the gene matches. CDR3 amino acids: CASSQDLTSSEQYF. The CDR3 nucleotides read TGTGCCAGCAGCCAAGATCTGACTAGCAGCGAGCAGTACTTC.

The chain couples TRBV7-9 to TRBJ2-1; TRBD2 matches at 7 bases. CDR1 is SEHNR and CDR2 is FQNEAQ in the germline V gene (reference sequence). The CDR3 loop spans 15 amino acids. V gave up 5 bases and J gave up 2 bases; unmatched junction bases: 6. The CDR3 nucleotides read TGTGCCAGCAGCCCCCGCGGGAGTCCCTACAATGAGCAGTTCTTC. Translation gives CASSPRGSPYNEQFF. Based on the CDR3 plus reference TRBV7-9 and TRBJ2-1, the full variable domain is DTGVSQNPRHKITKRGQNVTFRCDPISEHNRLYWYRQTLGQGPEFLTYFQNEAQLEKSRLLSDRFSAERPKGSFSTLEIQRTEQGDSAMYLCASSPRGSPYNEQFFGPGTRLTVL.

The sample holds a few counts of this clone. V usage is TRBV30 and J usage is TRBJ1-5, with D perhaps matching TRBD1 (5 bases). Trimming removed 2 bases at V and 3 bases at J, with 8 bases between. This CDR3 has 13 residues. Germline V gene lookup returns CDR1 GTSNPN and CDR2 SVGIG (reference sequence). CDR3 nucleotide sequence: TGTGCCTGGAGTTTGACAGTCAATCAGCCCCAGCATTTT. Translated, it gives CAWSLTVNQPQHF. The variable domain in full, with the rest retrieved from reference TRBV30 and TRBJ1-5, is SQTIHQWPATLVQPVGSPLSLECTVEGTSNPNLYWYRQAAGRGLQLLFYSVGIGQISSEVPQNLSASRPQDRQFILSSKKLLLSDSGFYLCAWSLTVNQPQHFGDGTRLSIL.

The chain is built from TRBV15 and TRBJ2-5; 8 nucleotides match TRBD1. CDR3 size: 14 residues. With V trimmed by 1 base and J by 4 bases, 2 bases remained unmatched. Germline lookup yields CDR1 LNHNV and CDR2 YYDKDF (reference sequence). CDR3: CATSRAQGAETQYF. CDR3 DNA: TGTGCCACCAGCAGAGCCCAGGGGGCAGAGACCCAGTACTTC.

The chain uses TRBV5-1 and TRBJ1-4; 7 bases agree with TRBD1. From germline, CDR1 is SGHRS and CDR2 YFSETQ. This CDR3 has 18 amino acids. Germline trimming cut 4 bases from V and 0 bases from J; bases unmatched to any gene: 12. The CDR3 DNA is TGCGCCAGCAGCCAACAGGGGTTTGGGACAACAACTAATGAAAAACTGTTTTTT. This codes for CASSQQGFGTTTNEKLFF.

V gene TRBV6-5 combines with J gene TRBJ1-5; D uncertain. CDR3 length equals 14 residues. CDR1 and CDR2 (germline): MNHEY, SVGAGI. The V and J ends lost 5 bases and 7 bases respectively, with 15 bases between them. The CDR3 loop is CASSPGAGRQPQHF. Written as DNA, the CDR3 is TGTGCCAGCAGTCCCGGTGCCGGTCGCCAGCCCCAGCATTTT.

The chain combines TRBV2 with TRBJ2-2, with D maybe TRBD2 (7 bases). CDR1 is SNHLY, CDR2 FYNNEI, per germline. The CDR3 sequence is 16 residues long. V was shortened by 4 bases and J by 4 bases, with 16 bases between the two germline ends. The CDR3 loop reads CASSVSGGQGTGELFF. For the CDR3, the DNA is TGTGCCAGCAGTGTGTCGGGGGGCCAAGGCACCGGGGAGCTGTTTTTT.

V and J are TRBV6-5 and TRBJ2-7, with unresolved D. Trimming took off 2 bases at V and 2 bases at J, with 7 bases between the two ends. Germline V CDR1 and CDR2: MNHEY, SVGAGI. The CDR3 has 13 amino acids. CDR3 coding DNA: TGTGCCAGCAGTTACGAGTCGGCCTACGAGCAGTACTTC. Translation: CASSYESAYEQYF.

The rearrangement uses TRBV28 and TRBJ2-2; D may be TRBD2 (5 bases). Trimming cost V 6 bases and J 5 bases, with 10 bases left between them. The CDR3 contains 13 residues. CDR1 is MDHEN and CDR2 is SYDVKM in the germline V gene. DNA of the CDR3: TGTGCCAGCAGGGGGTCGGGGACCGGGGAGCTGTTTTTT. Translated, it gives CASRGSGTGELFF.

This clone showed up just once. The chain recombines TRBV11-2 with TRBJ1-4; D remains unclear. V was clipped by 5 bases and J by 8 bases, with 15 bases between them. CDR3 length: 14 amino acids. Germline lookup yields CDR1 SGHAT and CDR2 FQNNGV. In DNA form, the CDR3 reads TGTGCCAGCAGCGCGGCGGGGAAGGGCGAAAAACTGTTTTTT. It encodes CASSAAGKGEKLFF.

The CDR3 loop is CASSLTGTGGPEQYF. DNA of the CDR3: TGTGCCAGCAGTTTAACCGGGACAGGGGGCCCCGAGCAGTACTTC. The rearrangement links TRBV28 to TRBJ2-7; TRBD1 aligns across 12 bases. V shed 2 bases and J 6 bases; nucleotides not matched to a gene: 5. The CDR3 loop spans 15 amino acids. CDR1 and CDR2 (germline): MDHEN, SYDVKM.

The rearrangement joins TRBV18 to TRBJ2-5, with 8 positions matching TRBD2. After removal of 3 bases from V and 3 bases from J, the junction contained 9 bases not matched to a gene. CDR1 KGHSH and CDR2 LQKENI come from the germline V gene. The CDR3 is made up of 16 amino acids. The CDR3 is CASSPRGGRMEETQYF. The CDR3 DNA is TGTGCCAGCTCACCGCGGGGCGGGAGGATGGAAGAGACCCAGTACTTC. The whole variable domain, remainder taken from reference TRBV18 and TRBJ2-5, is NAGVMQNPRHLVRRRGQEARLRCSPMKGHSHVYWYRQLPEEGLKFMVYLQKENIIDESGMPKERFSAEFPKEGPSILRIQQVVRGDSAAYFCASSPRGGRMEETQYFGPGTRLLVL.

The chain combines TRBV5-4 with TRBJ2-1, with TRBD2 identical over 9 bases. Trimming removed 0 bases from V and 2 bases from J; junction bases left unmatched: 0. CDR1 and CDR2 from the germline V gene are SGHNT and YYREEE (reference sequence). This CDR3 is 15 amino acids long. CDR3: CASSLASGTYNEQFF. The CDR3 DNA follows: TGTGCCAGCAGCTTGGCTAGCGGGACCTACAATGAGCAGTTCTTC.

The CDR3 DNA is TGTGCCAGCAGCGAGGGGACAGGGAGTAAAAGCTACGAGCAGTACTTC. Translation gives CASSEGTGSKSYEQYF. This sequence joins TRBV5-6 and TRBJ2-7; 9 bases line up with TRBD1. The length of the CDR3 is 16 residues. The germline V gene encodes CDR1 SGHDT and CDR2 YYEEEE. J gave up 3 bases and V 4 bases, and 11 bases lay outside the gene matches. Based on the CDR3 plus reference TRBV5-6 and TRBJ2-7, the full variable domain is DAGVTQSPTHLIKTRGQQVTLRCSPKSGHDTVSWYQQALGQGPQFIFQYYEEEERQRGNFPDRFSGHQFPNYSSELNVNALLLGDSALYLCASSEGTGSKSYEQYFGPGTRLTVT.

V and J are TRBV29-1 and TRBJ1-1, with D tentatively TRBD1 (5 bases). CDR3 length: 13 residues. V was shortened by 7 bases and J by 4 bases, with 16 bases between the two germline ends. Germline values: CDR1 SQVTM, CDR2 ANQGSEA. The CDR3 region has the DNA TGCAGCGCTTCCTTGGCCGGGGGCACTGAAGCTTTCTTT. Translating it yields CSASLAGGTEAFF.

This sequence joins TRBV28 and TRBJ1-6; no reliable D call. The CDR3 contains 14 residues. Trimming left V 3 bases short and J 8 bases short, with 11 bases between. Germline CDR1 is MDHEN and CDR2 is SYDVKM. In DNA, the CDR3 is TGTGCCAGCAGTTTCGGAACAGAATATTCACCCCTCCACTTT. This gives the protein CASSFGTEYSPLHF.

The genes are TRBV4-1 and TRBJ1-2; 12 nucleotides line up with TRBD1. The length of the CDR3 is 18 residues. Losses at the gene ends were 0 bases for V and 8 bases for J; bases not matched to a gene: 13. Germline V CDR1 and CDR2: MGHRA, YSYEKL. CDR3: CASSQELGTGGALRGYTF. CDR3 in DNA: TGCGCCAGCAGCCAAGAACTGGGGACAGGGGGCGCCCTTAGAGGCTACACCTTC.

The chain uses TRBV4-2 and TRBJ2-2; 8 bases fit TRBD2. CDR1 and CDR2 from the germline V gene are LGHNA and YNFKEQ. The CDR3 is 17 amino acids. The ends lost 7 bases at V and 5 bases at J; junction bases unmatched: 15. CDR3 amino acids: CASTWGAGGLGTGELFF. CDR3 DNA sequence: TGTGCCAGCACCTGGGGGGCGGGGGGCCTTGGGACCGGGGAGCTGTTTTTT.

The rearrangement links TRBV5-1 to TRBJ2-5; TRBD2 agrees at 12 bases. J was trimmed by 5 bases and V by 4 bases; bases with no gene match: 9. Germline values: CDR1 SGHRS, CDR2 YFSETQ. There are 16 residues in the CDR3. CDR3 bases: TGCGCCAGCAGCCCTCCTAGCGGGGGGGCAGTTGAGACCCAGTACTTC. Its translation is CASSPPSGGAVETQYF. Supplemented by reference TRBV5-1 and TRBJ2-5, the full variable domain reads KAGVTQTPRYLIKTRGQQVTLSCSPISGHRSVSWYQQTPGQGLQFLFEYFSETQRNKGNFPGRFSGRQFSNSRSEMNVSTLELGDSALYLCASSPPSGGAVETQYFGPGTRLLVL.

V usage is TRBV10-3 and J usage is TRBJ1-1; maybe TRBD1 (5 bases). The germline V and J ends were trimmed by 5 bases and 9 bases, with 10 bases remaining between them. The CDR3 has 11 residues. Looked up from germline, CDR1 is ENHRY and CDR2 is SYGVKD. The CDR3 region is CAISPGTQAFF. For the CDR3, the DNA is TGTGCCATCAGTCCCGGGACTCAAGCTTTCTTT.

CDR3 bases: TGCGCCAGCAGTCAAACGCCGACAGTCGCTAACTCTGGAAACACCATATATTTT. Translating it yields CASSQTPTVANSGNTIYF. V gene TRBV23-1 combines with J gene TRBJ1-3; perhaps TRBD1 as D (5 bases). TRBV23-1 is an ORF for which the function is uncertain. The V end was cut by 2 bases, the J end by 0 bases, with 17 bases between. The CDR3 spans 18 residues.

In nucleotides, the CDR3 is TGTGCCTGGAGTGTAGCCGGGGACTATGGCTACACCTTC. This codes for CAWSVAGDYGYTF. The rearrangement uses TRBV30 and TRBJ1-2; D remains ambiguous. The CDR3 contains 13 residues. The V end lost 0 bases, the J end lost 3 bases, and 8 bases lay between the germline ends. Germline CDR1 reads GTSNPN; CDR2 reads SVGIG (reference sequence).

The V gene is TRBV5-1, the J gene TRBJ1-2; 8 bases match TRBD1. With 3 bases clipped from V and 0 bases from J, the junction kept 4 bases outside the gene matches. The CDR3 runs 15 residues. The germline gives CDR1 SGHRS, CDR2 YFSETQ. In DNA form, the CDR3 reads TGCGCCAGCAGCTACACAGGGGGTTCTAACTATGGCTACACCTTC. It yields the protein CASSYTGGSNYGYTF.